This entry lists 5 T cell receptor beta chains sequenced from one sample in a study of blood T cell repertoires in COVID-19. Profiling relied on immunoSEQ multiplex PCR, and the TCRdb table lists in-frame clones only, not all of them. This table has around 250,000 clones, 65% to 85% appearing once. Sequencing input: PBMCs or T cells enriched from blood (not recorded which). These receptors all stem from a man in his fifties who had recovered from COVID-19.

The chain joins TRBV10-3 to TRBJ2-5; TRBD2 is a possible D gene (7 bases). V was clipped by 8 bases and J by 2 bases, with 12 bases between them. The length of the CDR3 is 13 residues. Looked up from germline, CDR1 is ENHRY and CDR2 is SYGVKD. This chain's CDR3 is CAIGGGAQETQYF. CDR3 in DNA: TGTGCCATCGGCGGGGGCGCGCAAGAGACCCAGTACTTC.

A note on this clone: Since a much larger clone is just one base distant, this may be a read error. The chain is built from TRBV7-2 and TRBJ2-5; D possibly corresponds to TRBD2 (5 bases). The CDR3 is made up of 12 amino acids. Between the trimmed V and J ends, which lost 4 bases and 7 bases, there was a span of 10 bases. Per the germline V gene, CDR1 is SGHTA and CDR2 is FQGNSA. The CDR3 protein is CASSSPRGTQYF. CDR3 nucleotide sequence: TGTGCCAGCAGCTCCCCCCGGGGGACCCAGTACTTC.

This clone showed up many times. The V call is TRBV10-3, the J call TRBJ2-7, with no clear D. Per germline, CDR1 ENHRY and CDR2 SYGVKD. Trimming cost V 6 bases and J 6 bases, with 18 bases left between them. The CDR3 is 14 residues long. The CDR3 here is CAISAQSLFGEQYF. CDR3 DNA sequence: TGTGCCATCAGCGCCCAAAGCCTTTTTGGCGAGCAGTACTTC.

V usage is TRBV20-1 and J usage is TRBJ2-7; 9 nucleotides line up with TRBD2. CDR1 DFQATT and CDR2 SNEGSKA come from the germline V gene (reference sequence). Losses at the gene ends were 3 bases for V and 4 bases for J; bases not matched to a gene: 10. The CDR3 runs 15 residues. The CDR3 sequence: CSASVRGRAWYEQYF. CDR3 nucleotides: TGCAGTGCTAGTGTTCGCGGGAGGGCCTGGTACGAGCAGTACTTC.

The chain joins TRBV6-4 to TRBJ1-3, with a tentative D call TRBD1 (5 bases). The CDR3 is 16 residues long. V lost 5 bases and J 0 bases, leaving 14 bases between the germline ends. Germline loops: CDR1 MRHNA, CDR2 SNTAGT. The CDR3 is CASSPSPRDSGNTIYF. In nucleotides, the CDR3 is TGTGCCAGCAGTCCCTCCCCCAGGGACTCTGGAAACACCATATATTTT.